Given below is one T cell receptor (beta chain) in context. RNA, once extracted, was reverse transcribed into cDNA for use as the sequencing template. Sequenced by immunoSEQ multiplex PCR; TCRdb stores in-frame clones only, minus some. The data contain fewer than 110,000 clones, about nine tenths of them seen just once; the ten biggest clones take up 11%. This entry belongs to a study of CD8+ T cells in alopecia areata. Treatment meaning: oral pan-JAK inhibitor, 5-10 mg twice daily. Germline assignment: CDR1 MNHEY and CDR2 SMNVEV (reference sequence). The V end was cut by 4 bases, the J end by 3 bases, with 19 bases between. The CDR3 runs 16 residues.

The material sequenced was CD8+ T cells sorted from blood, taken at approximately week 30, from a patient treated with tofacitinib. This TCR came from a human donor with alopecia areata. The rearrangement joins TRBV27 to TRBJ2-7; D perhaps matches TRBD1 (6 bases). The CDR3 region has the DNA TGTGCCAGCAGTTACTCCGCCGGGACACAAAACTACGAGCAGTACTTC. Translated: CASSYSAGTQNYEQYF.